These 29 T cell receptor beta chains came from one sample sequenced in a study of blood T cell repertoires in COVID-19. Data came from immunoSEQ multiplex PCR; TCRdb stores just in-frame clones and leaves some out. The repertoire holds 440,000 or so clones, around 91% seen once, with under 2% in the top ten. The sample taken for sequencing was peripheral blood. These TCRs come from a woman in her thirties or forties with COVID-19, enrolled during active disease.

The chain couples TRBV18 to TRBJ2-1; TRBD1 matches at 10 bases. This CDR3 spans 17 amino acids. J gave up 7 bases and V 3 bases, and 12 bases lay outside the gene matches. Germline V lookup: CDR1 KGHSH, CDR2 LQKENI. CDR3: CASSPYSGTGARNEQFF. In DNA form, the CDR3 reads TGTGCCAGCTCACCCTACTCCGGGACAGGGGCGAGAAATGAGCAGTTCTTC.

V is TRBV6-6 and J is TRBJ1-1; D uncertain. Looked up from germline, CDR1 is MNHNY and CDR2 is SVGAGI (reference sequence). The CDR3 is 12 residues long. The V end lost 3 bases, the J end lost 0 bases, and 2 bases lay between the germline ends. CDR3 amino acids: CASSYMNTEAFF. The CDR3 nucleotides are TGTGCCAGCAGTTATATGAACACTGAAGCTTTCTTT.

The rearrangement joins TRBV14 to TRBJ1-1; D gene unclear. The germline gives CDR1 SGHDN, CDR2 FVKESK. The CDR3 consists of 14 residues. V dropped 1 base and J dropped 7 bases, with 13 bases sitting between them. The CDR3 DNA follows: TGTGCCAGCAGCCAAGTGACGGTGACTGATGAAGCTTTCTTT. Translation gives CASSQVTVTDEAFF. The full variable domain, with the rest looked up from reference TRBV14 and TRBJ1-1, is EAGVTQFPSHSVIEKGQTVTLRCDPISGHDNLYWYRRVMGKEIKFLLHFVKESKQDESGMPNNRFLAERTGGTYSTLKVQPAELEDSGVYFCASSQVTVTDEAFFGQGTRLTVV.

The chain has TRBV11-2 and TRBJ1-2, with D perhaps matching TRBD1 (5 bases). The germline V and J ends were trimmed by 3 bases and 5 bases, with 10 bases remaining between them. Germline V CDR1 and CDR2: SGHAT, FQNNGV. The CDR3 loop spans 13 amino acids. In nucleotides, the CDR3 is TGTGCCAGCAGCTTTCCGGGACTATATGGCTACACCTTC. This translates into CASSFPGLYGYTF.

The chain joins TRBV5-6 to TRBJ2-1, with 8 bases identical to TRBD1. Germline V CDR1 and CDR2: SGHDT, YYEEEE. CDR3 length equals 16 residues. V shed 3 bases, J shed 3 bases, and the junction held 8 bases outside the gene matches. The CDR3 protein is CASSSRTGFNYNEQFF. CDR3 DNA sequence: TGTGCCAGCAGCTCGCGGACAGGGTTTAACTACAATGAGCAGTTCTTC.

The chain has TRBV10-3 and TRBJ2-1; D perhaps matches TRBD2 (6 bases). V was cut by 0 bases and J by 0 bases, with 12 bases left in between. Per germline, CDR1 ENHRY and CDR2 SYGVKD. CDR3 size: 17 residues. This chain's CDR3 is CAISESIAASSYNEQFF. Written as DNA, the CDR3 is TGTGCCATCAGTGAGTCGATAGCGGCGAGCTCCTACAATGAGCAGTTCTTC.

The rearrangement joins TRBV29-1 to TRBJ1-2; maybe TRBD1 (6 bases). The germline V gene encodes CDR1 SQVTM and CDR2 ANQGSEA. V shed 4 bases and J shed 2 bases, with 11 bases lying between them. The CDR3 is 13 amino acids. The CDR3: CSVGTVENYGYTF. The CDR3 region has the DNA TGCAGCGTTGGGACAGTGGAGAACTATGGCTACACCTTC.

V gene TRBV9 combines with J gene TRBJ2-3, with TRBD2 matching 7 bases. The CDR3 covers 15 residues. Unmatched junction bases numbered 6, after V lost 4 bases and J lost 1 base. From germline, CDR1 is SGDLS and CDR2 YYNGEE. The CDR3 region is CASSPWAGGTDTQYF. The CDR3 DNA is TGTGCCAGCAGCCCGTGGGCGGGGGGCACAGATACGCAGTATTTT.

The V and J genes are TRBV5-5 and TRBJ2-2; 7 bases agree with TRBD1. Germline V gene data show CDR1 as SGHKS and CDR2 as YYEKEE (reference sequence). There are 15 residues in the CDR3. V trimming: 0 bases; J trimming: 3 bases; junction bases outside the gene matches: 2. The CDR3 coding sequence is TGTGCCAGCAGCTTGGACAGGGGTGACACCGGGGAGCTGTTTTTT. Its translation is CASSLDRGDTGELFF. The complete variable domain, with remaining parts taken from reference TRBV5-5 and TRBJ2-2, reads DAGVTQSPTHLIKTRGQQVTLRCSPISGHKSVSWYQQVLGQGPQFIFQYYEKEERGRGNFPDRFSARQFPNYSSELNVNALLLGDSALYLCASSLDRGDTGELFFGEGSRLTVL.

The rearrangement links TRBV30 to TRBJ1-1; perhaps TRBD1 as D (5 bases). CDR1 is GTSNPN and CDR2 is SVGIG in the germline V gene (reference sequence). Deletions cut 4 bases from V and 0 bases from J, with 15 bases between. The CDR3 is made up of 15 amino acids. CDR3 amino acids: CAWTNRGTMNTEAFF. As DNA, the CDR3 is TGTGCCTGGACGAACCGCGGGACCATGAACACTGAAGCTTTCTTT.

The chain uses TRBV25-1 and TRBJ1-2, with D possibly being TRBD1 (6 bases). Germline loops: CDR1 MGHDK, CDR2 SYGVNS. The CDR3 is made up of 14 amino acids. V lost 6 bases and J 3 bases, leaving 14 bases between the germline ends. The CDR3, as DNA: TGTGCCAGCAGGGGTCTTCAGGGGCACTATGGCTACACCTTC. Translation gives CASRGLQGHYGYTF.

CDR3 nucleotides: TGTGCCAGCAGCCCGAGGGGGGCGGGGGCTTTGAACACTGAAGCTTTCTTT. It is translated as CASSPRGAGALNTEAFF. This chain connects TRBV4-2 to TRBJ1-1, with a possible D match to TRBD1 (6 bases). Germline CDR1 and CDR2: LGHNA and YNFKEQ. The CDR3 is 17 residues long. V lost 4 bases, J lost 0 bases, and 18 bases lay in between.

This rearrangement joins TRBV5-1 to TRBJ1-2, with D hard to call. Trimming shortened V by 4 bases and J by 2 bases, and 3 bases separated the two germline ends. The CDR3 runs 11 residues. CDR1 and CDR2 (germline): SGHRS, YFSETQ. Here the CDR3 DNA reads TGCGCCAGCAGCCCGAACTATGGCTACACCTTC. Translating gives CASSPNYGYTF. Variable domain in full (rest from reference TRBV5-1 and TRBJ1-2): KAGVTQTPRYLIKTRGQQVTLSCSPISGHRSVSWYQQTPGQGLQFLFEYFSETQRNKGNFPGRFSGRQFSNSRSEMNVSTLELGDSALYLCASSPNYGYTFGSGTRLTVV.

The CDR3 DNA follows: TGTGCCAGCAGCGTAGCGGGCGGGAGAGGGGTCAATGAGCAGTTCTTC. This sequence encodes CASSVAGGRGVNEQFF. The J gene is TRBJ2-1, the V gene TRBV9, with 7 bases lining up with TRBD2. J gave up 6 bases and V 0 bases, and 9 bases lay outside the gene matches. The CDR3 is 16 residues long. CDR1 SGDLS and CDR2 YYNGEE come from the germline V gene. The full variable domain, in which reference TRBV9 and TRBJ2-1 provide the parts outside the CDR3, is DSGVTQTPKHLITATGQRVTLRCSPRSGDLSVYWYQQSLDQGLQFLIQYYNGEERAKGNILERFSAQQFPDLHSELNLSSLELGDSALYFCASSVAGGRGVNEQFFGPGTRLTVL.

Of note for this clone: At one of its ends the junction is not consistent with the germline gene, which may arise from a read error. The sample contains more than one DNA sequence encoding this CDR3. This rearrangement joins TRBV7-7 to TRBJ1-1, with D possibly being TRBD1 (5 bases). Per the germline V gene, CDR1 is SSHAT and CDR2 is FNYEAQ (reference sequence). The CDR3 runs 13 residues. CDR3 DNA sequence: TGTGCTAGCAGCCTTGACAGGAACACTGAAGCTTTCTTT. Its protein is CASSLDRNTEAFF.

This clone has a single count. A read error may produce the germline difference seen at one junction end. The chain uses TRBV7-2 and TRBJ2-7; 12 bases map to TRBD2. The CDR3 extends over 14 amino acids. Germline loops: CDR1 SGHTA, CDR2 FQGNSA. CDR3 amino acids: CASSLAGGSHEQYF. The CDR3 DNA reads as TGTGCCAGCAGCCTAGCGGGGGGGTCTCACGAGCAGTACTTC.

This clone was counted only a few times. This chain links TRBV27 with TRBJ1-6, with D possibly matching TRBD1 (5 bases). The CDR3 has 14 residues. Germline V lookup: CDR1 MNHEY, CDR2 SMNVEV (reference sequence). With 3 bases removed from V and 7 bases from J, the gap between germline ends came to 10 bases. The CDR3 DNA follows: TGTGCCAGCAGTTTCACTTACAGGAATTCACCCCTCCACTTT. It yields the protein CASSFTYRNSPLHF.

The genes are TRBV3-1 (or the pseudogene TRBV3-2) and TRBJ1-1, with unresolved D. The V end was cut by 4 bases, the J end by 5 bases, with 8 bases between. Germline CDR1 and CDR2: LGHDT and YNNKEL (reference sequence). The CDR3 contains 12 residues. DNA for the CDR3: TGTGCCAGCAGCCTACACGGGACTGAAGCTTTCTTT. Its translation is CASSLHGTEAFF.

The CDR3 spells CAVRQGVSNQPQHF. The DNA for the CDR3 is TGTGCCGTTCGACAGGGGGTGAGCAATCAGCCCCAGCATTTT. The V and J genes are TRBV6-5 and TRBJ1-5, with 9 bases lining up with TRBD1. Per germline, CDR1 MNHEY and CDR2 SVGAGI. The ends lost 11 bases at V and 1 base at J; junction bases unmatched: 6. The CDR3 covers 14 residues.

The chain is built from TRBV5-1 and TRBJ1-6, with a tentative D call TRBD1 (6 bases). The V gene lost 4 bases and the J gene lost 8 bases, with 19 bases spanning the gap. Germline CDR1 SGHRS, CDR2 YFSETQ. This CDR3 has 16 residues. The CDR3 spells CASSLYTGKPDSPLHF. CDR3 sequence (DNA): TGCGCCAGCAGCCTATATACAGGGAAACCGGATTCACCCCTCCACTTT.

The chain employs TRBV9 and TRBJ1-2; D might be TRBD1 (5 bases). This CDR3 spans 18 amino acids. Trimming shortened V by 4 bases and J by 2 bases, and 24 bases separated the two germline ends. Germline V CDR1 and CDR2: SGDLS, YYNGEE. The CDR3 loop reads CASSPHTSWGEFNYGYTF. CDR3 nucleotides: TGTGCCAGCAGCCCCCACACTTCTTGGGGGGAGTTCAACTATGGCTACACCTTC.

This chain joins TRBV5-1 and TRBJ2-7, with TRBD2 as a possible D gene (6 bases). This CDR3 contains 17 residues. The V end lost 2 bases, the J end lost 0 bases, and 18 bases lay between the germline ends. Germline CDR1 is SGHRS and CDR2 is YFSETQ. Here the CDR3 DNA reads TGCGCCAGCAGCTTTGTTAGTCCGGGGGAGTACTCCTACGAGCAGTACTTC. Encoded protein: CASSFVSPGEYSYEQYF.

This clone came up a few times. The CDR3 DNA follows: TGTGCCAGCAGCTTAGTCTTTCAGGGGAATCAGGCCTACGAGCAGTACTTC. Translating gives CASSLVFQGNQAYEQYF. The rearrangement links TRBV11-2 to TRBJ2-7; tentatively, D is TRBD1 (6 bases). Trimming took 1 base from V and 2 from J, leaving 18 bases between them. The length of the CDR3 is 17 residues. Germline CDR1 reads SGHAT; CDR2 reads FQNNGV.

The genes are TRBV7-2 and TRBJ1-5; TRBD1 might be the D (5 bases). The CDR3 is made up of 15 amino acids. V lost 5 bases, J lost 2 bases, and 13 bases lay in between. The germline CDR1 and CDR2 sequences are SGHTA and FQGNSA. The CDR3 sequence is CASSLGQTGNQPQHF. CDR3 bases: TGTGCCAGCAGCCTGGGGCAGACGGGCAATCAGCCCCAGCATTTT.

This clone turned up a few times. The V and J genes are TRBV30 and TRBJ2-7, with 7 positions matching TRBD1. Germline V gives CDR1 GTSNPN, CDR2 SVGIG (reference sequence). The ends lost 1 base at V and 6 bases at J; junction bases unmatched: 6. This CDR3 region has 13 residues. This CDR3 reads CAWSAQGRGEQYF. In DNA form, the CDR3 reads TGTGCCTGGAGTGCACAGGGGAGAGGCGAGCAGTACTTC.

Points on this clone: At one of its ends the junction is not consistent with the germline gene, which may arise from a read error. J is TRBJ2-3 and V is TRBV7-7; 9 bases agree with TRBD1. This CDR3 has 19 residues. Germline lookup yields CDR1 SSHAT and CDR2 FNYEAQ (reference sequence). Here the CDR3 DNA reads TGTGCTAGCAGCCGGGGGACAGGGACCATACTGGGGTCGTCGGATACGCAGTATTTT. It translates to CASSRGTGTILGSSDTQYF. Filled out from reference TRBV7-7 and TRBJ2-3, the complete variable domain reads GAGVSQSPRYKVTKRGQDVTLRCDPISSHATLYWYQQALGQGPEFLTYFNYEAQPDKSGLPSDRFSAERPEGSISTLTIQRTEQRDSAMYRCASSRGTGTILGSSDTQYFGPGTRLTVL.

This sequence joins TRBV9 and TRBJ2-1; 7 positions match TRBD2. Germline-derived CDR1 and CDR2 are SGDLS and YYNGEE. The CDR3 runs to 16 residues. The ends lost 0 bases at V and 9 bases at J; junction bases unmatched: 12. The CDR3 is CASSVGAGASQSEQFF. CDR3 sequence (DNA): TGTGCCAGCAGCGTAGGTGCGGGAGCGAGTCAAAGTGAGCAGTTCTTC.

This clone came up a few times. The V call is TRBV24-1, the J call TRBJ2-1, with 11 bases that match TRBD2. V dropped 2 bases and J dropped 1; count of bases not matched to a gene: 9. The germline V gene encodes CDR1 KGHDR and CDR2 SFDVKD. CDR3 size: 19 residues. The CDR3 spells CATSDSYSGGAFSYNEQFF. CDR3 DNA: TGTGCCACCAGTGATTCCTATAGCGGGGGGGCCTTTTCCTACAATGAGCAGTTCTTC.

This sequence joins TRBV6-2 or TRBV6-3 and TRBJ2-1; 8 bases are a match to TRBD2. With 5 bases clipped from V and 0 bases from J, the junction kept 9 bases outside the gene matches. Germline values: CDR1 MNHEY, CDR2 SVGEGT. This CDR3 is built from 17 residues. The CDR3 coding sequence is TGTGCCAGCAGTCCCCGTAGCGGGGACCCCTCCTACAATGAGCAGTTCTTC. Residues: CASSPRSGDPSYNEQFF.